These T cell receptor beta chains were read from a single sample in a study of shared T cell receptors in the human thymus. Some clones are missing from TCRdb's copy, which holds only in-frame ones; the method was immunoSEQ multiplex PCR. The sample holds about 660,000 clones, 70% to 90% seen once. The same sample was also used in a study of human thymus T cells.

The sample consisted of thymocytes. The receptors come from a boy in the first two years of life with a congenital heart defect. CDR3s include the opening cysteine and the closing phenylalanine or tryptophan. A D gene is named only where the DNA matches it firmly. Size is omitted from some rows. Given values are once, few, many or a class for expanded clones.

>TRBV19|-|TRBJ1-2|-
CASSTSRWAYGYTF
TGTGCCAGTAGTACCTCACGATGGGCCTATGGCTACACCTTC
>TRBV16|TRBD2|TRBJ2-7|-
CASSQMTSGTNEQYF
TGTGCCAGCAGCCAAATGACTAGCGGGACTAACGAGCAGTACTTC
>TRBV28|-|TRBJ1-1|-
CASSSATGEMNTEAFF
TGTGCCAGCAGTTCGGCGACCGGGGAAATGAACACTGAAGCTTTCTTT
>TRBV5-1|TRBD1|TRBJ2-1|-
CASSTRTGDSNEQFF
TGCGCCAGCAGCACCCGGACAGGGGACAGCAATGAGCAGTTCTTC
>TRBV7-9|-|TRBJ2-5|-
CASSLGKAAQETQYF
TGTGCCAGCAGCTTAGGGAAAGCGGCTCAAGAGACCCAGTACTTC
>TRBV5-6|-|TRBJ2-5|once
CASSLRTLIETQYF
TGTGCCAGCAGCTTAAGGACTCTCATAGAGACCCAGTACTTC
>TRBV5-4|-|TRBJ2-7|-
CASSSPGLRTYEQYF
TGTGCCAGCAGCTCACCGGGACTGCGAACCTACGAGCAGTACTTC
>TRBV30|-|TRBJ1-1|once
CAWSVRNLDSPTNTEAFF
TGTGCCTGGAGTGTACGAAACCTGGACAGTCCTACGAACACTGAAGCTTTCTTT
>TRBV14|-|TRBJ2-7|-
CASSSRTGSYEQYF
TGTGCCAGCAGTTCAAGAACAGGGTCCTACGAGCAGTACTTC
>TRBV7-6|TRBD1|TRBJ2-2|-
CASSLGQGVNTGELFF
TGTGCCAGCAGCTTAGGTCAGGGGGTGAACACCGGGGAGCTGTTTTTT
>TRBV12-5|-|TRBJ2-3|-
CASGLTRVKVTDTQYF
TGTGCTAGTGGTTTAACGCGGGTAAAGGTCACAGATACGCAGTATTTT
>TRBV27|-|TRBJ2-7|-
CASSSPGTGYEQYF
TGTGCCAGCAGTTCGCCCGGGACTGGCTACGAGCAGTACTTC
>TRBV4-1|TRBD1|TRBJ2-1|once
CASSRGQAWGQFF
TGCGCCAGCAGCCGTGGACAGGCGTGGGGGCAGTTCTTC
>TRBV5-1|TRBD1|TRBJ2-1|once
CASSGATGGNNEQFF
TGCGCCAGCAGCGGAGCGACAGGGGGAAACAATGAGCAGTTCTTC
>TRBV7-9|-|TRBJ1-2|-
CASSCGPLVNYGYTF
TGTGCCAGCAGCTGCGGGCCTCTCGTAAACTATGGCTACACCTTC
>TRBV30|TRBD2|TRBJ2-7|-
CAWGPRDVGLAGHEQYF
TGTGCCTGGGGGCCAAGGGACGTGGGACTAGCGGGCCACGAGCAGTACTTC
>TRBV18|TRBD1|TRBJ2-5|once
CASSPVGQGNGETQYF
TGTGCCAGCTCACCCGTGGGACAGGGAAATGGGGAGACCCAGTACTTC
>TRBV6-1|TRBD1|TRBJ2-3|-
CASSALWGQGKDTQYF
TGTGCCAGCAGTGCACTTTGGGGACAGGGCAAAGATACGCAGTATTTT
>TRBV2|-|TRBJ2-2|-
CASTLLVNTGELFF
TGTGCCAGCACCCTACTAGTTAACACCGGGGAGCTGTTTTTT
>TRBV7-8|-|TRBJ2-2|-
CASSRGGELFF
TGTGCCAGCAGCCGCGGGGGGGAGCTGTTTTTT
>TRBV12-5|TRBD1|TRBJ2-7|-
CASGLVRWFNMTTGRAGNYEQYF
TGTGCTAGTGGTTTGGTACGATGGTTTAATATGACGACAGGGCGGGCCGGAAACTACGAGCAGTACTTC
>TRBV28|TRBD1|TRBJ2-7|-
CASRGGQGLREQYF
TGTGCCAGCAGGGGGGGACAGGGCCTACGGGAGCAGTACTTC
>TRBV19|-|TRBJ1-1|-
CASRAAGARNTEAFF
TGTGCCAGTAGGGCGGCGGGGGCGAGAAACACTGAAGCTTTCTTT
>TRBV11-2|TRBD2|TRBJ2-6|-
CASTFAGAGANVLTF
TGTGCCAGCACCTTCGCGGGGGCTGGGGCCAACGTCCTGACTTTC
>TRBV4-2|TRBD2|TRBJ2-2|-
CASSSRLAGGYTGELFF
TGTGCCAGCAGCTCCAGACTAGCGGGAGGTTACACCGGGGAGCTGTTTTTT
>TRBV11-2|-|TRBJ1-2|-
CASSTRGYGYTF
TGTGCCAGCAGCACCCGCGGGTATGGCTACACCTTC
>TRBV28|-|TRBJ2-1|-
CASSNCCGPRYNEQFF
TGTGCCAGCAGTAACTGCTGCGGTCCTCGGTACAATGAGCAGTTCTTC
>TRBV4-2|-|TRBJ2-5|-
CASSQDRLGGKSQYF
TGTGCCAGCAGCCAAGATCGTTTGGGGGGAAAGTCCCAGTACTTC
>TRBV19|TRBD2|TRBJ2-1|-
CASSGGAGGHSYNEQFF
TGTGCCAGTTCTGGGGGAGCGGGAGGGCACTCCTACAATGAGCAGTTCTTC